Listed here are 32 T cell receptor beta chains from one sample, sequenced in a study of T cells after yellow fever vaccination (dated by TCRdb to between 2018 and 2020). The method was 5' RACE. Sequencer: Illumina HiSeq 2500. TCRdb redid the processing of the public reads, applying fastp at Q25 and MiXCR, and retained in-frame beta chains. Rows are combined by CDR3 protein, so each entry shows the most common genes and DNA. This sample lists some 120,000 distinct CDR3 sequences; more than 6% were detected once. The top ten hold roughly 2.6% of the sample. What the treatment or condition label conveys for this sample: live attenuated yellow fever vaccine strain. Material: CD4+ T cells sorted from PBMCs, obtained around 10 days after the first yellow fever vaccination. Receptors originate from a man aged 18 to 29 who received the YFV17D yellow fever vaccine.

Points on this clonotype: A clone one base away is much larger, so this may be a read error. The gene calls are TRBV6-2 or TRBV6-3 and TRBJ2-2; D is ambiguous. Per the germline V gene, CDR1 is MNHEY and CDR2 is SVGEGT. The V end lost 7 bases, the J end lost 2 bases, and 5 bases lay between the germline ends. The CDR3 is 12 residues long. The CDR3 DNA reads as TGTGCCAGCAACCTTAACACCGGGGAGCTGTTTTTT. Protein sequence: CASNLNTGELFF.

This clonotype was found many times. The chain links TRBV3-1 to TRBJ2-3; 14 nucleotides align to TRBD2. Losses at the gene ends were 4 bases for V and 10 bases for J; bases not matched to a gene: 16. The CDR3 length is 18 residues. CDR1 is LGHDT and CDR2 is YNNKEL in the germline V gene (reference sequence). Here the CDR3 reads CASSLLGLAGDPRHSQYF. As DNA, the CDR3 is TGTGCCAGCAGCCTCCTGGGACTAGCGGGGGACCCCCGCCACTCGCAGTATTTT.

This clonotype turned up a few times. Sequence at one end of the junction differs from germline and may be a read error. The chain employs TRBV11-2 and TRBJ2-3; 9 nucleotides align to TRBD2. This CDR3 is built from 14 residues. Germline V gene data show CDR1 as SGHAT and CDR2 as FQNNGV. In nucleotides, the CDR3 is TGTGCCAGCACCCCCGGGACTAGCATAGATACGCAGTATTTT. Translation: CASTPGTSIDTQYF.

The table lists this clonotype with many counts. The chain uses TRBV5-4 and TRBJ2-3; unclear D gene. CDR3 length: 13 residues. Trimming shortened V by 4 bases and J by 2 bases, and 8 bases separated the two germline ends. The germline CDR1 and CDR2 sequences are SGHNT and YYREEE (reference sequence). The CDR3 DNA sequence: TGTGCCAGCAGCCAAAACCCCACAGATACGCAGTATTTT. This codes for CASSQNPTDTQYF.

In its sample, this clonotype was seen many times. The chain has TRBV11-1 and TRBJ2-5, with D unclear. Trimming removed 0 bases at V and 5 bases at J, with 10 bases between. This CDR3 is built from 14 residues. The germline gives CDR1 SGHAT, CDR2 FQDESV (reference sequence). The CDR3 bases are TGTGCCAGCAGCTTAGCCCTAGGGTACGAGACCCAGTACTTC. This encodes CASSLALGYETQYF. The full variable domain, completed using reference TRBV11-1 and TRBJ2-5, is EAEVAQSPRYKITEKSQAVAFWCDPISGHATLYWYRQILGQGPELLVQFQDESVVDDSQLPKDRFSAERLKGVDSTLKIQPAELGDSAMYLCASSLALGYETQYFGPGTRLLVL.

This clonotype was observed a few times. At one end, the junction sequence differs from germline, possibly due to a read error. This rearrangement joins TRBV5-4 to TRBJ2-5, with D uncertain. From germline, CDR1 is SGHNT and CDR2 YYREEE (reference sequence). The CDR3 is 14 amino acids. The CDR3: CASSLGDLQEAQYF. Written as DNA, the CDR3 is TGTGCCAGCAGCTTGGGAGACTTACAAGAGGCCCAGTACTTC.

This clonotype was seen a handful of times. V gene TRBV10-3 combines with J gene TRBJ1-5; D ambiguous. The CDR3 is made up of 15 amino acids. CDR1 and CDR2 from the germline V gene are ENHRY and SYGVKD. Trimming took 0 bases from V and 6 from J, leaving 12 bases between them. This CDR3 is CAISESANSGQPQHF. In DNA form, the CDR3 reads TGTGCCATCAGTGAGTCAGCTAATAGCGGTCAGCCCCAGCATTTT.

This clonotype was seen at least ten times. V and J are TRBV19 and TRBJ2-1; D is unresolved. Trimming stripped 5 bases from V and 7 bases from J, with 15 bases between. The germline CDR1 and CDR2 sequences are LNHDA and SQIVND (reference sequence). This CDR3 has 14 amino acids. The DNA of the CDR3 is TGTGCCAGTAGTCCGGTGGTAGGGTTTAATGAGCAGTTCTTC. This sequence encodes CASSPVVGFNEQFF. Variable domain in full (rest from reference TRBV19 and TRBJ2-1): DGGITQSPKYLFRKEGQNVTLSCEQNLNHDAMYWYRQDPGQGLRLIYYSQIVNDFQKGDIAEGYSVSREKKESFPLTVTSAQKNPTAFYLCASSPVVGFNEQFFGPGTRLTVL.

This clonotype was detected ten times or more. This chain uses TRBV10-3 with TRBJ2-7; the D is unclear. Germline-derived CDR1 and CDR2 are ENHRY and SYGVKD. This CDR3 has 12 residues. V dropped 6 bases and J dropped 0 bases, with 6 bases sitting between them. The CDR3 loop is CAIRHDSYEQYF. In DNA form, the CDR3 reads TGTGCCATCAGGCATGACTCCTACGAGCAGTACTTC.

The table lists this clonotype with many counts. V gene TRBV7-9 combines with J gene TRBJ1-5; D is unclear. There are 13 residues in the CDR3. In germline, CDR1 is SEHNR, CDR2 FQNEAQ (reference sequence). The V end was cut by 4 bases, the J end by 7 bases, with 11 bases between. In DNA form, the CDR3 reads TGTGCCAGCAGCTCAATTTCGGGCCAGCCCCAGCATTTT. Its protein is CASSSISGQPQHF.

This clonotype occurred many times. The chain recombines TRBV6-5 with TRBJ2-5; no clear D. This CDR3 spans 16 amino acids. Per the germline V gene, CDR1 is MNHEY and CDR2 is SVGAGI. Trimming took off 6 bases at V and 0 bases at J, with 17 bases between the two ends. The DNA of the CDR3 is TGTGCCAGCAGCACAGAGAGACACGGATACCAAGAGACCCAGTACTTC. Protein sequence: CASSTERHGYQETQYF.

The chain uses TRBV20-1 and TRBJ2-5; 13 nucleotides align to TRBD2. J gave up 0 bases and V 6 bases, and 4 bases lay outside the gene matches. The CDR3 is 15 residues long. Germline V gene lookup returns CDR1 DFQATT and CDR2 SNEGSKA (reference sequence). The CDR3: CSAKTSGGYQETQYF. The DNA of the CDR3 is TGCAGTGCCAAGACTAGCGGGGGGTACCAAGAGACCCAGTACTTC.

This clonotype was seen repeatedly, ten times or more. The V call is TRBV29-1, the J call TRBJ2-3; D uncertain. The V and J ends lost 5 bases and 2 bases respectively, with 23 bases between them. The length of the CDR3 is 17 residues. Germline V CDR1 and CDR2: SQVTM, ANQGSEA. CDR3 sequence: CSVHEYSASSATDTQYF. DNA for the CDR3: TGCAGCGTTCATGAATACTCGGCCTCCTCTGCCACAGATACGCAGTATTTT.

A remark on this clonotype: This could be a read error, since a much larger clone is one nucleotide away. The chain employs TRBV27 and TRBJ2-2, with TRBD2 matching over 8 bases. The trim removed 8 bases at V and 4 bases at J, leaving 3 bases unmatched. CDR1 MNHEY and CDR2 SMNVEV come from the germline V gene (reference sequence). The CDR3 runs to 13 residues. CDR3 sequence reads: CASQRGGTGELFF. CDR3 bases: TGTGCCAGCCAACGGGGGGGCACCGGGGAGCTGTTTTTT.

In its sample, this clonotype was seen many times. The chain is built from TRBV7-2 and TRBJ2-1, with 11 bases matching TRBD2. This CDR3 region has 15 residues. Germline CDR1 reads SGHTA; CDR2 reads FQGNSA. The J segment lost 5 bases and the V segment lost 3 bases, leaving 3 bases of the junction unmatched. CDR3 protein: CASSLTSGVDNEQFF. The CDR3 DNA reads as TGTGCCAGCAGCTTGACTAGCGGGGTCGACAATGAGCAGTTCTTC.

This clonotype was found many times. CDR3: CASSIRGRDSYEQYF. In DNA form, the CDR3 reads TGCGCCAGCAGCATCAGGGGACGGGACTCCTACGAGCAGTACTTC. The chain recombines TRBV5-1 with TRBJ2-7, with TRBD1 as a possible D gene (6 bases). Trimming took 4 bases from V and 0 from J, leaving 14 bases between them. CDR1 and CDR2 (germline): SGHRS, YFSETQ. The CDR3 consists of 15 residues.

This clonotype was observed a few times. This chain joins TRBV20-1 and TRBJ2-1; weak D call: TRBD2 (5 bases). V was cut by 6 bases and J by 6 bases, with 15 bases left in between. Looked up from germline, CDR1 is DFQATT and CDR2 is SNEGSKA (reference sequence). This CDR3 has 13 residues. The CDR3 bases are TGCAGTGCCGCTTTTTGGGCGGGCAATGAGCAGTTCTTC. Its translation: CSAAFWAGNEQFF.

The sample holds a few counts of this clonotype. The chain couples TRBV5-1 to TRBJ2-1; D is perhaps TRBD1 or TRBD2 (5 bases each). Germline V gene sequence: CDR1 SGHRS, CDR2 YFSETQ. This CDR3 is built from 14 residues. V lost 0 bases and J lost 9, with 13 bases in between. CDR3 residues: CASSLVAGTLEQFF. The CDR3 bases are TGCGCCAGCAGCTTGGTCGCAGGGACCCTTGAGCAGTTCTTC.

This clonotype was detected many times. The genes are TRBV6-5 and TRBJ1-1; possibly TRBD1 for D (5 bases). The CDR3 length is 16 residues. The V and J ends lost 2 bases and 7 bases respectively, with 20 bases between them. CDR1 MNHEY and CDR2 SVGAGI come from the germline V gene. CDR3 amino acids: CASSYDMTSLGGEAFF. As DNA, the CDR3 is TGTGCCAGCAGTTACGACATGACATCCCTGGGGGGTGAAGCTTTCTTT.

This clonotype was recorded at least ten times. The chain carries TRBV12-3 or TRBV12-4 and TRBJ2-3; D is uncertain. Deletions cut 6 bases from V and 2 bases from J, with 6 bases between. The CDR3 is 12 amino acids. The CDR3 is CASREVTDTQYF. Here the CDR3 DNA reads TGTGCCAGCAGGGAAGTCACAGATACGCAGTATTTT.

The table lists this clonotype with many counts. The rearrangement joins TRBV7-9 to TRBJ1-2; D not certain. CDR1 SEHNR and CDR2 FQNEAQ come from the germline V gene (reference sequence). Trimming took 5 bases from V and 4 from J, leaving 14 bases between them. The CDR3 covers 14 residues. CDR3 sequence (DNA): TGTGCCAGCAGCCCTATTATCTGGGGCTATGGCTACACCTTC. Translating gives CASSPIIWGYGYTF.

This clonotype appeared many times. In DNA form, the CDR3 reads TGTGCCAGCTCACCACCTGGGGACACCATATATTTT. The encoded protein is CASSPPGDTIYF. This sequence joins TRBV18 and TRBJ1-3; D remains ambiguous. V was pared by 0 bases and J by 8 bases, with 5 bases between. Germline V gene lookup returns CDR1 KGHSH and CDR2 LQKENI. There are 12 residues in the CDR3.

With regard to this clonotype: A much larger clone is a single base away; this may be a read error. This chain's CDR3 is CSASNEKLFF. CDR3 nucleotides: TGCAGCGCATCTAATGAAAAACTGTTTTTT. This rearrangement joins TRBV20-1 to TRBJ1-4; D is undetermined. This CDR3 contains 10 residues. Per the germline V gene, CDR1 is DFQATT and CDR2 is SNEGSKA (reference sequence).

There are many counts of this clonotype. CDR3 protein: CASSTGPSGEKLFF. DNA for the CDR3: TGCGCCAGCAGCACGGGGCCGTCGGGTGAAAAACTGTTTTTT. The chain links TRBV5-1 to TRBJ1-4, with D perhaps matching TRBD1 (5 bases). CDR3 size: 14 residues. The germline CDR1 and CDR2 sequences are SGHRS and YFSETQ. V was shortened by 4 bases and J by 7 bases, with 14 bases between the two germline ends.

This clonotype was found many times. J is TRBJ2-3 and V is TRBV7-9; D call uncertain. V lost 4 bases and J 4 bases, leaving 21 bases between the germline ends. CDR3 length: 17 residues. CDR1 is SEHNR and CDR2 is FQNEAQ in the germline V gene (reference sequence). CDR3 sequence: CASSSRDNPYGADTQYF. The CDR3 bases are TGTGCCAGCAGCTCCCGCGATAACCCTTACGGAGCAGATACGCAGTATTTT.

This clonotype was found many times. V usage is TRBV24-1 and J usage is TRBJ2-3, with D tentatively TRBD1 (6 bases). The germline gives CDR1 KGHDR, CDR2 SFDVKD. Trimming took 10 bases from V and 5 from J, leaving 15 bases between them. This CDR3 is built from 13 residues. This CDR3 is CATGWGQGDTQYF. The CDR3 DNA follows: TGTGCCACGGGCTGGGGGCAGGGAGATACGCAGTATTTT.

This clonotype came up a few times. This chain uses TRBV20-1 with TRBJ2-3; D may be TRBD2 (6 bases). There are 14 residues in the CDR3. V was trimmed by 5 bases and J by 1 base, leaving 13 bases between them. Germline CDR1 is DFQATT and CDR2 is SNEGSKA (reference sequence). CDR3 DNA sequence: TGCAGTGCTCCCCGGCGGGGAGGCACAGATACGCAGTATTTT. It specifies CSAPRRGGTDTQYF.

The V call is TRBV6-5, the J call TRBJ2-7, with unresolved D. Between the trimmed V and J ends, which lost 3 bases and 2 bases, there was a span of 11 bases. The CDR3 sequence is 14 residues long. Germline assignment: CDR1 MNHEY and CDR2 SVGAGI. In DNA form, the CDR3 reads TGTGCCAGCAGTTATGACCGGGTCGCCTACGAGCAGTACGTC. This translates into CASSYDRVAYEQYV.

The CDR3 DNA reads TGTGCCAGCAGCCCAGCGAGTGGGACTAGGGGCCTTGCTAGCACAGATACGCAGTATTTT. Its translation: CASSPASGTRGLASTDTQYF. The chain joins TRBV7-6 to TRBJ2-3; 8 positions match TRBD2. The CDR3 is made up of 20 amino acids. From germline, CDR1 is SGHVS and CDR2 FNYEAQ. The V and J ends lost 5 bases and 0 bases, in that order; junction bases with no gene match: 19.

This clonotype was observed many times. The V and J genes are TRBV5-1 and TRBJ1-4; D is perhaps TRBD1 (5 bases). The length of the CDR3 is 14 residues. Trimming removed 1 base at V and 8 bases at J, with 12 bases between. Germline V gives CDR1 SGHRS, CDR2 YFSETQ. The CDR3 DNA sequence: TGCGCCAGCAGCTTGAAGTCCGCAGGGGAAAAACTGTTTTTT. Its translation: CASSLKSAGEKLFF.

This clonotype has ten or more counts. The chain links TRBV7-9 to TRBJ1-4; tentative D call: TRBD1 (5 bases). Per germline, CDR1 SEHNR and CDR2 FQNEAQ (reference sequence). V gave up 5 bases and J gave up 8 bases, with 6 bases separating them. CDR3 size: 11 residues. The CDR3 is CASSPGEKLFF. CDR3 coding DNA: TGTGCCAGCAGCCCAGGGGAAAAACTGTTTTTT.

This clonotype was detected many times. The chain combines TRBV20-1 with TRBJ2-7; TRBD1 agrees at 8 bases. This CDR3 has 15 residues. With 6 bases clipped from V and 0 bases from J, the junction kept 10 bases outside the gene matches. The V gene's germline CDR1 is DFQATT and CDR2 SNEGSKA (reference sequence). Here the CDR3 DNA reads TGCAGTGCGACACCCGGGACAGGAGCCTCCTACGAGCAGTACTTC. As protein: CSATPGTGASYEQYF.